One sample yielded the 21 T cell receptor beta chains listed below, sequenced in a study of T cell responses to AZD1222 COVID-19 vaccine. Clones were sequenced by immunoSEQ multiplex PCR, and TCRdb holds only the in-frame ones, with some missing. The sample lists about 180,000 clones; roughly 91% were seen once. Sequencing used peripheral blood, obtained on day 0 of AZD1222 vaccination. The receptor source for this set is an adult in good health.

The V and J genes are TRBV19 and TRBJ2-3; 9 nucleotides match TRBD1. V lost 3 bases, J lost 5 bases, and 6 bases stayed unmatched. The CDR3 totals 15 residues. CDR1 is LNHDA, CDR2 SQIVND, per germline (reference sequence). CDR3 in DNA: TGTGCCAGTAGTATCCGGACAGGGGTTAGAGATACGCAGTATTTT. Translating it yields CASSIRTGVRDTQYF.

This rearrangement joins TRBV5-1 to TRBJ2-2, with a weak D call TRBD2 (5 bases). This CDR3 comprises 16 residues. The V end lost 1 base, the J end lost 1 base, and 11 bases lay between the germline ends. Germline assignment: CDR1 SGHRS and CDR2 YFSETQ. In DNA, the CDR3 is TGCGCCAGCAGCTTGCTATCCGGGGTGAACACCGGGGAGCTGTTTTTT. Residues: CASSLLSGVNTGELFF.

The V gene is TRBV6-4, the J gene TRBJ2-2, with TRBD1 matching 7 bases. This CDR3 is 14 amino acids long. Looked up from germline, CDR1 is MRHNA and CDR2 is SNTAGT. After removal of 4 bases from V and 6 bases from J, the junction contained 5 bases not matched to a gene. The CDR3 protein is CASSATGVPGELFF. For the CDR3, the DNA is TGTGCCAGCAGTGCTACAGGGGTACCCGGGGAGCTGTTTTTT.

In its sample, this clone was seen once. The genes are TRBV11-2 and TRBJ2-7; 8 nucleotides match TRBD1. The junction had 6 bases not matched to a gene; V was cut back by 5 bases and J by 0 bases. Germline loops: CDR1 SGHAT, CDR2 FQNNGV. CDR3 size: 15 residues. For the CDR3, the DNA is TGTGCCAGCAGCGGGCGGACAGGGACCTCCTACGAGCAGTACTTC. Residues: CASSGRTGTSYEQYF. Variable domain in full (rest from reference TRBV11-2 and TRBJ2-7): EAGVAQSPRYKIIEKRQSVAFWCNPISGHATLYWYQQILGQGPKLLIQFQNNGVVDDSQLPKDRFSAERLKGVDSTLKIQPAKLEDSAVYLCASSGRTGTSYEQYFGPGTRLTVT.

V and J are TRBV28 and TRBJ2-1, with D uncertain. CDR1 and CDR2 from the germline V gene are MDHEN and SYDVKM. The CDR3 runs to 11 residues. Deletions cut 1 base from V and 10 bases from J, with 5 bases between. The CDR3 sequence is CASSLSTEQFF. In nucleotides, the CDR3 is TGTGCCAGCAGTTTATCCACAGAGCAGTTCTTC.

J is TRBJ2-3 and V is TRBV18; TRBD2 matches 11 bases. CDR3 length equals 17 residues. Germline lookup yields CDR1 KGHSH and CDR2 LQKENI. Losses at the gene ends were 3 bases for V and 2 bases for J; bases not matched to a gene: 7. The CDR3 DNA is TGTGCCAGCTCACCCGAGACTAGCGGGGCCTACACAGATACGCAGTATTTT. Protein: CASSPETSGAYTDTQYF.

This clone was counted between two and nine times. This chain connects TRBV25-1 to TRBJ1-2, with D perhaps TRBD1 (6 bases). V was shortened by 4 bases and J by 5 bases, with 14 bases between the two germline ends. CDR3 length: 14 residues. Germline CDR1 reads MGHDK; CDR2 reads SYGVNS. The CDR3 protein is CASSAGGVGYGYTF. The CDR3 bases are TGTGCCAGCAGTGCTGGGGGCGTGGGTTATGGCTACACCTTC.

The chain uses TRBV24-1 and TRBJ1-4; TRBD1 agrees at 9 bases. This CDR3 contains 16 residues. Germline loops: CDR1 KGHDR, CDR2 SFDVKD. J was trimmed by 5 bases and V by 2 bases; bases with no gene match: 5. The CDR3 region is CATSDSGTGINEKLFF. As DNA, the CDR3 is TGTGCCACCAGTGATTCCGGGACAGGGATAAATGAAAAACTGTTTTTT.

CDR3 coding DNA: TGTGCCAGCAGCAAAAACCCGGGTGCGCCCCTCCACTTT. Its protein is CASSKNPGAPLHF. The gene calls are TRBV14 and TRBJ1-6, with D uncertain. There are 13 residues in the CDR3. CDR1 and CDR2 from the germline V gene are SGHDN and FVKESK. The V gene lost 5 bases and the J gene lost 13 bases, with 15 bases spanning the gap.

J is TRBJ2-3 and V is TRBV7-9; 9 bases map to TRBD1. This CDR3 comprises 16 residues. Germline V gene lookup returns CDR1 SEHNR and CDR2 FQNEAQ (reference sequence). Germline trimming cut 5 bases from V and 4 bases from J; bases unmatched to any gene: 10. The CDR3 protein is CASSDSGTGRPDTQYF. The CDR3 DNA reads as TGTGCCAGCAGCGATTCCGGGACAGGGAGACCAGATACGCAGTATTTT.

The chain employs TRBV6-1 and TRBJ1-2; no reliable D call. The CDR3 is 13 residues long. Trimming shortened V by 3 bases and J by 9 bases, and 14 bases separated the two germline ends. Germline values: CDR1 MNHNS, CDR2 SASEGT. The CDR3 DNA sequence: TGTGCCAGCAGTGAGGGAGCACATGGTAGCTACACCTTC. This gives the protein CASSEGAHGSYTF.

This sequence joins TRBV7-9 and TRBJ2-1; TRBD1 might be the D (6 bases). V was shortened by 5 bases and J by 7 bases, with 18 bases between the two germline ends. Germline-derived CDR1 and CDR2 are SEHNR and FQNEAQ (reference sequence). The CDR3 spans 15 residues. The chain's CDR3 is CASSPDAGAWNEQFF. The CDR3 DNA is TGTGCCAGCAGCCCGGACGCAGGGGCCTGGAATGAGCAGTTCTTC.

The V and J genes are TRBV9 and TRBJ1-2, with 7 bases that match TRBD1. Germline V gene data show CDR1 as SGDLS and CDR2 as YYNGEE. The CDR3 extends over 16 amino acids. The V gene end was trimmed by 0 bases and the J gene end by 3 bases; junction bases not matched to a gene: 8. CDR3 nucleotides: TGTGCCAGCAGCGTAGGAGGGACAGAAGATTACTATGGCTACACCTTC. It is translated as CASSVGGTEDYYGYTF.

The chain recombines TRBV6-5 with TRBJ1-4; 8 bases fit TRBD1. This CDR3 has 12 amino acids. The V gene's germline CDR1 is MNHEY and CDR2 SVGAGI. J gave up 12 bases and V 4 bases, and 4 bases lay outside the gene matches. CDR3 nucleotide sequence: TGTGCCAGCAGTTTTACAGGGGGGGAACTGTTTTTT. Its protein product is CASSFTGGELFF.

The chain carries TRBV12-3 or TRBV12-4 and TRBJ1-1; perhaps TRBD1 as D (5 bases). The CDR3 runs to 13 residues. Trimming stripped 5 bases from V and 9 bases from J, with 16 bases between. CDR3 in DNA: TGTGCCAGCAGTACCACAAGGGGAGGGAAAGCTTTCTTT. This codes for CASSTTRGGKAFF.

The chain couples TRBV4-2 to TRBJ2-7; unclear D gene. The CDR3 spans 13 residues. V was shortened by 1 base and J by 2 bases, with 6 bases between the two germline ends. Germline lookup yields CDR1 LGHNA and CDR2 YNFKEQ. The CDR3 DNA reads TGTGCCAGCAGCCAAGGTTCAGCCTACGAGCAGTACTTC. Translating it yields CASSQGSAYEQYF.

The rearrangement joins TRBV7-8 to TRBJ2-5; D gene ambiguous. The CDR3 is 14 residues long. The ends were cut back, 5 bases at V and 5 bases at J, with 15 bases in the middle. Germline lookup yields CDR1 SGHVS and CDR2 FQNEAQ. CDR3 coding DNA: TGTGCCAGCAGCGGACGGGTCCTAAGGGAGACCCAGTACTTC. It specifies CASSGRVLRETQYF.

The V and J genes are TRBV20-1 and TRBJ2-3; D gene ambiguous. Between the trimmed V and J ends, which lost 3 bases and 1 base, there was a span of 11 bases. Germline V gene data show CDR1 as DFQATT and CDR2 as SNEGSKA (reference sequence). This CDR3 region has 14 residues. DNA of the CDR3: TGCAGTGCTAGTCTAGGGTCACGCACAGATACGCAGTATTTT. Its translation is CSASLGSRTDTQYF.

This CDR3 reads CASSLAKGNYEQYV. CDR3 nucleotide sequence: TGCGCCAGCAGCTTGGCCAAGGGAAACTACGAGCAGTACGTC. The chain recombines TRBV5-1 with TRBJ2-7; D ambiguous. V gave up 0 bases and J gave up 3 bases, with 10 bases separating them. CDR1 SGHRS and CDR2 YFSETQ come from the germline V gene. CDR3 length: 14 residues.

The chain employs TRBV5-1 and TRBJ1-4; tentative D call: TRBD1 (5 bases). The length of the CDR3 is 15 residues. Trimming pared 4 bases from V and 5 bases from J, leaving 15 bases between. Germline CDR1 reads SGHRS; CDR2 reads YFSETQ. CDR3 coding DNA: TGCGCCAGCAGCCCATCCATGGCAGGGAATGAAAAACTGTTTTTT. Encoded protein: CASSPSMAGNEKLFF.

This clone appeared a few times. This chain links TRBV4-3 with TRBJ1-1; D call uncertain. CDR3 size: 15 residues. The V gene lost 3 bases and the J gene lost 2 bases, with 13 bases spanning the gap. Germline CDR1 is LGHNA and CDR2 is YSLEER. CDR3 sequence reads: CASSHDKGANTEAFF. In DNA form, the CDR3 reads TGCGCCAGCAGCCATGATAAGGGAGCAAACACTGAAGCTTTCTTT.